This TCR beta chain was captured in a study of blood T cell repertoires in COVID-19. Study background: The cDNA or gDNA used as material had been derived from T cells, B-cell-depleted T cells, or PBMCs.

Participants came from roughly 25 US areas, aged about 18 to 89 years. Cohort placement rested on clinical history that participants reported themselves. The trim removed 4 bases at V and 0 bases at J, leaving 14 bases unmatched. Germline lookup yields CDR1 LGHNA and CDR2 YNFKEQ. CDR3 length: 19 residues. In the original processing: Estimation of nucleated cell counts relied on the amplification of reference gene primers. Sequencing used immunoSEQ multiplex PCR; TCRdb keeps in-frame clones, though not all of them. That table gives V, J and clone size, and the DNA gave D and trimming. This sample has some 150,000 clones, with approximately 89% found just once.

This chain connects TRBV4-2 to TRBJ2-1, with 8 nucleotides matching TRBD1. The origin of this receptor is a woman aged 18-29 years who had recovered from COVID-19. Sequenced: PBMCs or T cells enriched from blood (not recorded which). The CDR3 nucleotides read TGTGCCAGCAGCCGGACAGGGTCGGATTCCCAAAGCTCCTACAATGAGCAGTTCTTC. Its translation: CASSRTGSDSQSSYNEQFF.